This T cell receptor beta chain is from a study of blood T cell repertoires in COVID-19. Study information: In each case, the material was cDNA or gDNA derived from T cells, B-cell-depleted T cells, or PBMCs.

The authors' processing: Amplification from reference gene primers served as the basis for estimated nucleated cell counts. Produced via immunoSEQ multiplex PCR; TCRdb's table is partial and in-frame only. D and trimming were read from the DNA, whereas the V and J calls and clone size are those reported in that table. The repertoire includes about 300,000 clones, around 83% of them detected once, and approximately 1.3% sits in the top ten. This CDR3 spans 14 amino acids. Trimming took off 5 bases at V and 10 bases at J, with 16 bases between the two ends. The germline CDR1 and CDR2 sequences are SGHRS and YFSETQ.

The V call is TRBV5-1, the J call TRBJ1-6, with D perhaps TRBD1 (6 bases). This TCR derives from a woman aged 45 to 65 with acute or convalescent COVID-19. The sequenced sample was peripheral blood. Here the CDR3 reads CASRTGRESSPLHF. In DNA, the CDR3 is TGCGCCAGCAGAACAGGGAGGGAATCCTCACCCCTCCACTTT.